Following are 20 T cell receptor beta chains from one sample sequenced in a study of molecular identifiers for immune sequencing clone quantification. TCRdb reprocessed the PCR reads via MiXCR and lists one record per CDR3 protein. The repertoire includes 490,000 or so distinct CDR3 sequences, less than 30% of them detected once, and roughly 0.79% sits in the top ten. Material for sequencing was naive CD8+ T cells from blood, with Jurkat cell RNA spiked in. Described subset: FACS-sorted CD8+CD4-CCR7+CD45RA+ naive T cells. These receptors came from a human donor in good health. Some libraries in this study had Jurkat cell RNA spiked in.

This clonotype came up a few times. V is TRBV12-3 or TRBV12-4 and J is TRBJ2-7, with 7 bases matching TRBD2. Trimming took 1 base from V and 3 from J; bases not matched to a gene: 12. The CDR3 sequence is 17 residues long. The CDR3 DNA follows: TGTGCCAGCAGTTTAGTGGGGATGACTAAGCGGGGCTACGAGCAGTACTTC. The encoded protein is CASSLVGMTKRGYEQYF.

This clonotype was counted between two and nine times. This sequence joins TRBV7-9 and TRBJ1-1; 11 bases are a match to TRBD1. Per the germline V gene, CDR1 is SEHNR and CDR2 is FQNEAQ (reference sequence). The CDR3 has 14 amino acids. V lost 5 bases to trimming and J lost 10 bases; unmatched junction nucleotides: 9. The CDR3 nucleotides read TGTGCCAGCAGCGCAACGGACAGGGGGCGAGGAGCTTTCTTT. Translating gives CASSATDRGRGAFF.

The V gene is TRBV5-4, the J gene TRBJ2-7; 11 bases are a match to TRBD2. The CDR3 length is 18 residues. Germline trimming cut 3 bases from V and 6 bases from J; bases unmatched to any gene: 17. Germline V gene lookup returns CDR1 SGHNT and CDR2 YYREEE (reference sequence). In nucleotides, the CDR3 is TGTGCCAGCAGCTCAGGGACTAGCGGTCTACCCCTCCCGGGCGAGCAGTACTTC. It specifies CASSSGTSGLPLPGEQYF.

In its sample, this clonotype was seen many times. The rearrangement joins TRBV7-2 to TRBJ2-3; no clear D gene. In germline, CDR1 is SGHTA, CDR2 FQGNSA. The CDR3 runs 16 residues. Between the trimmed V and J ends, which lost 5 bases and 2 bases, there was a span of 17 bases. CDR3 in DNA: TGTGCCAGCAGCCTGGGCACCGACCCCTTCACAGATACGCAGTATTTT. This codes for CASSLGTDPFTDTQYF.

This clonotype has at least ten counts. The chain couples TRBV4-3 to TRBJ2-3, with 8 nucleotides matching TRBD2. The CDR3 is 15 amino acids. Germline V gene lookup returns CDR1 LGHNA and CDR2 YSLEER. V was clipped by 4 bases and J by 4 bases; unmatched bases: 7. CDR3 coding DNA: TGCGCCAGCAGCCCCAAGCGGGGGAGGGCAGATACGCAGTATTTT. This translates into CASSPKRGRADTQYF.

V usage is TRBV5-6 and J usage is TRBJ2-7, with D tentatively TRBD1 (5 bases). The CDR3 covers 15 residues. Germline CDR1 is SGHDT and CDR2 is YYEEEE. Trimming shortened V by 4 bases and J by 6 bases, and 20 bases separated the two germline ends. CDR3 region: CASSNLAGIRSEQYF. The CDR3 coding sequence is TGTGCCAGCAGCAATCTGGCAGGGATAAGGAGCGAGCAGTACTTC.

This clonotype was counted a few times. This chain links TRBV27 with TRBJ1-3, with D uncertain. This CDR3 comprises 16 residues. The ends were cut back, 0 bases at V and 2 bases at J, with 11 bases in the middle. Per germline, CDR1 MNHEY and CDR2 SMNVEV (reference sequence). The CDR3 spells CASSLSPRTAGNTIYF. CDR3 sequence (DNA): TGTGCCAGCAGTTTATCCCCACGGACGGCTGGAAACACCATATATTTT.

The genes are TRBV9 and TRBJ1-6; 7 bases match TRBD1. Germline V CDR1 and CDR2: SGDLS, YYNGEE. The CDR3 spans 18 residues. J was trimmed by 5 bases and V by 3 bases; bases with no gene match: 14. CDR3 loop: CASSEDPIRQGDNSPLHF. The CDR3 DNA reads TGTGCCAGCAGCGAGGACCCTATTCGACAGGGAGATAATTCACCCCTCCACTTT.

This clonotype was seen more than once but under ten times. J is TRBJ2-3 and V is TRBV5-4; 13 nucleotides match TRBD2. Germline V gene lookup returns CDR1 SGHNT and CDR2 YYREEE (reference sequence). After removal of 3 bases from V and 0 bases from J, the junction contained 4 bases not matched to a gene. The CDR3 covers 17 residues. CDR3 sequence: CASSWGLAGYSTDTQYF. CDR3 coding DNA: TGTGCCAGCAGCTGGGGACTAGCGGGGTATAGCACAGATACGCAGTATTTT. The variable domain in full, with the rest retrieved from reference TRBV5-4 and TRBJ2-3, is ETGVTQSPTHLIKTRGQQVTLRCSSQSGHNTVSWYQQALGQGPQFIFQYYREEENGRGNFPPRFSGLQFPNYSSELNVNALELDDSALYLCASSWGLAGYSTDTQYFGPGTRLTVL.

This clonotype was detected a few times. The V and J genes are TRBV6-2 or TRBV6-3 and TRBJ2-5; TRBD2 is a possible D gene (6 bases). The CDR3 length is 13 residues. Per germline, CDR1 MNHEY and CDR2 SVGEGT. V was shortened by 8 bases and J by 0 bases, with 10 bases between the two germline ends. As DNA, the CDR3 is TGTGCCAGCGCGGGACCCTACCAAGAGACCCAGTACTTC. This gives the protein CASAGPYQETQYF.

Concerning this clonotype itself: Relative to the germline gene, one junction end is altered; a read error may explain this. The V gene is TRBV7-6, the J gene TRBJ1-1; weak D call: TRBD1 (6 bases). Germline V gene lookup returns CDR1 SGHVS and CDR2 FNYEAQ. CDR3 size: 14 residues. The CDR3 loop is CAGSRTDMNTEAFF. The CDR3, as DNA: TGTGCCGGCAGCCGGACAGACATGAACACTGAAGCTTTCTTT. The whole variable domain, remainder taken from reference TRBV7-6 and TRBJ1-1, is GAGVSQSPRYKVTKRGQDVALRCDPISGHVSLYWYRQALGQGPEFLTYFNYEAQQDKSGLPNDRFSAERPEGSISTLTIQRTEQRDSAMYRCAGSRTDMNTEAFFGQGTRLTVV.

V is TRBV11-1 and J is TRBJ2-5; 7 bases map to TRBD1. Per the germline V gene, CDR1 is SGHAT and CDR2 is FQDESV (reference sequence). This CDR3 comprises 15 residues. V gave up 4 bases and J gave up 3 bases; unmatched junction bases: 8. Here the CDR3 reads CASSSWDSPEETQYF. The CDR3 coding sequence is TGTGCCAGCAGCTCGTGGGACAGTCCAGAAGAGACCCAGTACTTC.

This clonotype has only a few counts. V and J are TRBV11-2 and TRBJ1-1; D gene ambiguous. Germline V gene lookup returns CDR1 SGHAT and CDR2 FQNNGV. CDR3 length: 13 residues. V was shortened by 1 base and J by 6 bases, with 9 bases between the two germline ends. The CDR3 protein is CASSLVPDPEAFF. The CDR3 DNA reads TGTGCCAGCAGCTTAGTTCCGGACCCTGAAGCTTTCTTT.

The genes are TRBV12-3 or TRBV12-4 and TRBJ1-2; the D is unclear. The CDR3 is 15 amino acids. Trimming pared 2 bases from V and 1 base from J, leaving 11 bases between. The CDR3 nucleotides are TGTGCCAGCAGTTTATTCCGAGAGGGTAACTATGGCTACACCTTC. Amino acid sequence: CASSLFREGNYGYTF.

This clonotype was seen repeatedly, ten times or more. In nucleotides, the CDR3 is TGTGCCAGCAGCTACGTTGCGAACACCGGGGAGCTGTTTTTT. Its protein product is CASSYVANTGELFF. This rearrangement joins TRBV7-8 to TRBJ2-2; no reliable D call. The CDR3 extends over 14 amino acids. V was clipped by 4 bases and J by 0 bases, with 6 bases between them. Germline V gene sequence: CDR1 SGHVS, CDR2 FQNEAQ.

The table lists this clonotype with many counts. The J gene is TRBJ2-7, the V gene TRBV30; D not resolved. Germline V lookup: CDR1 GTSNPN, CDR2 SVGIG (reference sequence). The CDR3 is 16 amino acids. V dropped 1 base and J dropped 3 bases, with 19 bases sitting between them. In DNA form, the CDR3 reads TGTGCCTGGAGTGCCGGTTTGTTAAGCGCGTACTACGAGCAGTACTTC. Translating it yields CAWSAGLLSAYYEQYF.

CDR3 protein: CASSPGGARTDTQYF. CDR3 nucleotide sequence: TGTGCCAGCAGCCCGGGGGGGGCTAGGACAGATACGCAGTATTTT. This chain links TRBV7-9 with TRBJ2-3; 8 bases align to TRBD2. Per the germline V gene, CDR1 is SEHNR and CDR2 is FQNEAQ (reference sequence). Trimming cost V 5 bases and J 3 bases; bases outside gene matches: 7. CDR3 length: 15 residues.

A note on this clonotype: A read error may explain this, as a much larger clone is one base away. The J gene is TRBJ2-1, the V gene TRBV6-5; 7 nucleotides align to TRBD2. Germline V gene lookup returns CDR1 MNHEY and CDR2 SVGAGI. With V trimmed by 8 bases and J by 6 bases, 10 bases remained unmatched. This CDR3 is built from 14 residues. The CDR3 nucleotides read TGTGCCAGCGGGCTAGCGGTTGGGTGCAATGAGCAGTTCTTC. This codes for CASGLAVGCNEQFF.

CDR3 DNA sequence: TGTGCCAGCAGTTACGGGGCGCAACTGACGGTTGGAGCTTTCTTT. It encodes CASSYGAQLTVGAFF. The chain is built from TRBV6-2 or TRBV6-3 and TRBJ1-1; TRBD1 is a possible D gene (5 bases). Germline V gene sequence: CDR1 MNHEY, CDR2 SVGEGT. The ends were cut back, 2 bases at V and 10 bases at J, with 20 bases in the middle. The CDR3 covers 15 residues.

There are a few counts of this clonotype. The chain combines TRBV27 with TRBJ2-1; D is unresolved. With 3 bases removed from V and 3 bases from J, the gap between germline ends came to 6 bases. The CDR3 is 13 residues long. Germline-derived CDR1 and CDR2 are MNHEY and SMNVEV (reference sequence). CDR3 nucleotide sequence: TGTGCCAGCAGTTTCATTAGCTACAATGAGCAGTTCTTC. It encodes CASSFISYNEQFF.